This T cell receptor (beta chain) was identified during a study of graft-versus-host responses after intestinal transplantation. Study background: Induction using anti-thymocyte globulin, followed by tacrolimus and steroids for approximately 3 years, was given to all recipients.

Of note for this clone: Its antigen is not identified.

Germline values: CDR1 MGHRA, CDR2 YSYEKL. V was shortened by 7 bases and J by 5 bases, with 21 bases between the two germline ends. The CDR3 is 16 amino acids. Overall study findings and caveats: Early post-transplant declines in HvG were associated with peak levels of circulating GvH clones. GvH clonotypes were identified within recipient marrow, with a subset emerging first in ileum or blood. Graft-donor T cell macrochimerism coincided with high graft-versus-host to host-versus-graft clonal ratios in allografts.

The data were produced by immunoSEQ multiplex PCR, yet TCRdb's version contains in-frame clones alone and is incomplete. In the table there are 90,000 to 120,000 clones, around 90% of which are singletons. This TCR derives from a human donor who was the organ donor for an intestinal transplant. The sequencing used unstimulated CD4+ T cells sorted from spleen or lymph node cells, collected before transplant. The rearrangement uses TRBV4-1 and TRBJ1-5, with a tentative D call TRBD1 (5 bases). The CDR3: CASTPGGGGTDQPQHF. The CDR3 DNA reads TGCGCCAGCACCCCTGGGGGGGGAGGGACGGATCAGCCCCAGCATTTT.